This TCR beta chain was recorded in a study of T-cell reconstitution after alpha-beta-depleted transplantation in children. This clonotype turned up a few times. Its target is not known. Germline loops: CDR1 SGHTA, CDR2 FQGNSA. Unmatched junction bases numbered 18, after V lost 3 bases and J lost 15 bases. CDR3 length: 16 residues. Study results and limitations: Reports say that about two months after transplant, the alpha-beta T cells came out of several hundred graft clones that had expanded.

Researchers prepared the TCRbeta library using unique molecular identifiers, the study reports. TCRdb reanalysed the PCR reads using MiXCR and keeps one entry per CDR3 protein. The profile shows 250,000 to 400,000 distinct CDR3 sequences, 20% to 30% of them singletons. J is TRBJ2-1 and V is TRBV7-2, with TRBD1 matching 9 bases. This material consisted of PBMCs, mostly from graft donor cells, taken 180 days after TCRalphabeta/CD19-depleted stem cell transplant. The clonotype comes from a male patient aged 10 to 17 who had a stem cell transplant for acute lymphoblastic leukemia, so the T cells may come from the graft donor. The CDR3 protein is CASSFFGTIPGQGTFF. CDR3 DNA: TGTGCCAGCAGCTTTTTCGGGACGATTCCGGGACAGGGAACGTTCTTC.